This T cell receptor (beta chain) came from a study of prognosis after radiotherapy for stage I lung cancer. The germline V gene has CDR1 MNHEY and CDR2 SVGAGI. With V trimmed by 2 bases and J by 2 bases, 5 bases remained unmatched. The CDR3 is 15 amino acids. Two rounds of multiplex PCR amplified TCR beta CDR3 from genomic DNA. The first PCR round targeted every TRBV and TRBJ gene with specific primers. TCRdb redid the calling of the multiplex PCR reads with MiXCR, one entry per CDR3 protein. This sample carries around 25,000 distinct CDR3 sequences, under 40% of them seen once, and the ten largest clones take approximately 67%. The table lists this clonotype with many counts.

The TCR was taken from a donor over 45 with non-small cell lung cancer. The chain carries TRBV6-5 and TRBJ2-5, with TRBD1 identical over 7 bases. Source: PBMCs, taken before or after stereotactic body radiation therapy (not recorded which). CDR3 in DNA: TGTGCCAGCAGTTACGGGACAGAAGATCAAGAGACCCAGTACTTC. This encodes CASSYGTEDQETQYF.